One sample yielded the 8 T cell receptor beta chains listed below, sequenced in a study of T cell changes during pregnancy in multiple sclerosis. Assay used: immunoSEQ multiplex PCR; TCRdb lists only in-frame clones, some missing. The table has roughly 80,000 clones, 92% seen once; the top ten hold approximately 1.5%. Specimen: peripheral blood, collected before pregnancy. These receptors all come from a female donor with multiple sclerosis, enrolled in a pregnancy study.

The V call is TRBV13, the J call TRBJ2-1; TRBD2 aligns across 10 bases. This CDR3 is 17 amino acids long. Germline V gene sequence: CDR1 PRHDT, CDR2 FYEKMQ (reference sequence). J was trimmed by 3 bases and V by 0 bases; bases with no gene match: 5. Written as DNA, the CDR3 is TGTGCCAGCAGCTTAGGCGGAGGACTAGCGGACTACAATGAGCAGTTCTTC. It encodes CASSLGGGLADYNEQFF.

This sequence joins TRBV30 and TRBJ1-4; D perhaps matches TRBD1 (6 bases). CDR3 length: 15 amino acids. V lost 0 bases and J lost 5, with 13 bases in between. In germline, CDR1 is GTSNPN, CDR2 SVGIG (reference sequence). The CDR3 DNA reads TGTGCCTGGAGTGTAGAGGGGGACGAGAATGAAAAACTGTTTTTT. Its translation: CAWSVEGDENEKLFF.

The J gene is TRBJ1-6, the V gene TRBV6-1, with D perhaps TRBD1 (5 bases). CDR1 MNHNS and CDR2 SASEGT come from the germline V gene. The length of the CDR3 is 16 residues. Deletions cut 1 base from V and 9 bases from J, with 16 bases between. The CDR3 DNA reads TGTGCCAGCAGTGAAGATTGGGGCAGGGCCTTTTCACCCCTCCACTTT. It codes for CASSEDWGRAFSPLHF.

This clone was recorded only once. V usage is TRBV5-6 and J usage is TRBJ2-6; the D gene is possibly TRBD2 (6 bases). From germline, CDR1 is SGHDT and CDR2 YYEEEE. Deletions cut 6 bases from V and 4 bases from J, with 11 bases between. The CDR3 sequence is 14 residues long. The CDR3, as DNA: TGTGCCAGCACTTGGGGGGACGGGGCCAACGTCCTGACTTTC. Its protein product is CASTWGDGANVLTF.

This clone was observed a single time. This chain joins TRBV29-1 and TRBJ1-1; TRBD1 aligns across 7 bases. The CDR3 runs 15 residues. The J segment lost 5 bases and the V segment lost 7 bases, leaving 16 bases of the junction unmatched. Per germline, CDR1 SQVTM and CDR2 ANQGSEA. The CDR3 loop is CSARGTGAARTEAFF. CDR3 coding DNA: TGCAGCGCTAGGGGAACAGGGGCCGCAAGGACTGAAGCTTTCTTT.

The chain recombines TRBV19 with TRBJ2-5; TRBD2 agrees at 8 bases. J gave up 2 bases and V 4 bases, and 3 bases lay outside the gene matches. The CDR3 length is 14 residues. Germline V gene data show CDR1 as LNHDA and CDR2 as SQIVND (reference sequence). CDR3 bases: TGTGCCAGTAGTAGATTAGCGGGGCAAGAGACCCAGTACTTC. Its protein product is CASSRLAGQETQYF.

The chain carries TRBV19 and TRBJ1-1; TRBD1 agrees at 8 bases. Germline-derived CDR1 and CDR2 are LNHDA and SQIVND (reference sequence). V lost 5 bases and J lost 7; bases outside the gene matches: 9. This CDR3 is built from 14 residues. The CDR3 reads CASSVRGRGSEAFF. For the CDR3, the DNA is TGTGCCAGTAGTGTCAGGGGGCGCGGCAGTGAAGCTTTCTTT.

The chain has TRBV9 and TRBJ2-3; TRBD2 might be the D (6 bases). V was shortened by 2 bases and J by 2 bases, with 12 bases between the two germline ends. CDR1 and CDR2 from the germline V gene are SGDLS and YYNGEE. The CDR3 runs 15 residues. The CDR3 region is CASSVSGTVTDTQYF. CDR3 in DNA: TGTGCCAGCAGCGTTAGCGGAACAGTCACAGATACGCAGTATTTT.